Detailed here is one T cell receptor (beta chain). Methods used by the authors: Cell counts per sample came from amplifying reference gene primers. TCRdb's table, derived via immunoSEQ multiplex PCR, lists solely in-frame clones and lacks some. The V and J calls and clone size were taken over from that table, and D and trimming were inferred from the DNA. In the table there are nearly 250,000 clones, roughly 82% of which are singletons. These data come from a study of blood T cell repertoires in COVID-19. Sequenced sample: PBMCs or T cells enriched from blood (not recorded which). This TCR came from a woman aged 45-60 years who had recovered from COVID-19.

The chain's CDR3 is CASSPGQRAYEQYF. The CDR3 DNA sequence: TGTGCCAGCAGCCCGGGACAGCGGGCCTACGAGCAGTACTTC. V usage is TRBV11-2 and J usage is TRBJ2-7; D is possibly TRBD1 (7 bases). V was cut by 5 bases and J by 2 bases, with 13 bases left in between. The CDR3 has 14 amino acids. Germline lookup yields CDR1 SGHAT and CDR2 FQNNGV.